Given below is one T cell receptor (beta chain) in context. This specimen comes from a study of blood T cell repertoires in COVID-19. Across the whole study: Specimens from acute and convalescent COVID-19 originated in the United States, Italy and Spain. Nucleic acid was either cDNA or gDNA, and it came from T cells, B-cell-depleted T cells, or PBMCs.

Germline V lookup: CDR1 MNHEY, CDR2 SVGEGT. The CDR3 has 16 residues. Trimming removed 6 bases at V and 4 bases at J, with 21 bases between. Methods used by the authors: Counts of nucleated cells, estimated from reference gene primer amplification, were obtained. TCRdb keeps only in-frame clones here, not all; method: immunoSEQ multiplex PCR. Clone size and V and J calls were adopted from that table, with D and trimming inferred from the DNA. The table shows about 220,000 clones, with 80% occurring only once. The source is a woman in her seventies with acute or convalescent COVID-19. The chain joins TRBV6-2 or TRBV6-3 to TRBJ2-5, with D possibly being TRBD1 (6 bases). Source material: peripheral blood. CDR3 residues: CASSDHKTPGAETQYF. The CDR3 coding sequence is TGTGCCAGCAGCGACCACAAAACCCCAGGGGCAGAGACCCAGTACTTC.